These 24 T cell receptor beta chains came from one sample sequenced in a study of CD8 T cells in ankylosing spondylitis. These TCRs are of unknown antigen specificity. TCRdb processed the 5' RACE reads anew with MiXCR; each CDR3 protein has one entry. The table shows hundreds of thousands of distinct CDR3 sequences, with 15% to 20% occurring only once. Study-wide results and caveats: Ankylosing spondylitis blood appeared to be characterized by a TCR beta motif of under 10 highly homologous variants.

The source material was blood, either unsorted or a sorted T cell fraction (not recorded which). The origin of the receptors is a male donor with ankylosing spondylitis.

The chain combines TRBV3-1 with TRBJ2-3; D not resolved. Trimming took 0 bases from V and 10 from J, leaving 11 bases between them. The germline gives CDR1 LGHDT, CDR2 YNNKEL (reference sequence). The CDR3 sequence is 13 residues long. This chain's CDR3 is CASSQDFSSAQYF. Here the CDR3 DNA reads TGTGCCAGCAGCCAAGACTTCAGCAGCGCGCAGTATTTT.

This chain joins TRBV29-1 and TRBJ1-1; D not certain. The CDR3 extends over 18 amino acids. V lost 0 bases and J lost 0, with 20 bases in between. Germline values: CDR1 SQVTM, CDR2 ANQGSEA. This CDR3 is CSVEDGGIVGGMNTEAFF. The CDR3 coding sequence is TGCAGCGTTGAAGATGGCGGGATTGTTGGCGGGATGAACACTGAAGCTTTCTTT.

The chain has TRBV28 and TRBJ2-5; TRBD1 aligns across 8 bases. The V segment lost 4 bases and the J segment 5 bases; nucleotides outside the gene matches: 6. CDR3 length: 14 residues. Germline lookup yields CDR1 MDHEN and CDR2 SYDVKM. This chain's CDR3 is CASSSLRGPETQYF. DNA for the CDR3: TGTGCCAGCAGTTCCCTCAGGGGGCCGGAGACCCAGTACTTC.

This clonotype appeared many times. J is TRBJ1-2 and V is TRBV12-3 or TRBV12-4; the D gene is possibly TRBD1 (6 bases). The CDR3 has 11 amino acids. Trimming left V 7 bases short and J 8 bases short, with 11 bases between. CDR3 nucleotides: TGTGCCAGCACCAGGGGTACGGGCTACACCTTC. This gives the protein CASTRGTGYTF.

The chain couples TRBV5-5 to TRBJ2-5, with D possibly being TRBD1 (5 bases). The CDR3 runs 16 residues. Germline CDR1 reads SGHKS; CDR2 reads YYEKEE (reference sequence). V lost 4 bases and J 4 bases, leaving 20 bases between the germline ends. As DNA, the CDR3 is TGTGCCAGCAGCCCCCAAGGGGCGCCTCTTCGAGAGACCCAGTACTTC. It codes for CASSPQGAPLRETQYF. Supplemented by reference TRBV5-5 and TRBJ2-5, the full variable domain reads DAGVTQSPTHLIKTRGQQVTLRCSPISGHKSVSWYQQVLGQGPQFIFQYYEKEERGRGNFPDRFSARQFPNYSSELNVNALLLGDSALYLCASSPQGAPLRETQYFGPGTRLLVL.

This clonotype was seen only a few times. This sequence joins TRBV9 and TRBJ2-6, with no clear D. V was clipped by 4 bases and J by 0 bases, with 11 bases between them. CDR3 size: 16 residues. Per germline, CDR1 SGDLS and CDR2 YYNGEE. The CDR3 reads CASSPRSHSGANVLTF. CDR3 in DNA: TGTGCCAGCAGCCCTCGGTCTCACTCTGGGGCCAACGTCCTGACTTTC.

The genes are TRBV9 and TRBJ1-2, with D unclear. CDR1 SGDLS and CDR2 YYNGEE come from the germline V gene. The length of the CDR3 is 12 residues. Deletions cut 2 bases from V and 5 bases from J, with 7 bases between. CDR3 nucleotides: TGTGCCAGCAGCGTCGGACGGTATGGCTACACCTTC. Amino acid sequence: CASSVGRYGYTF. The whole variable domain, remainder taken from reference TRBV9 and TRBJ1-2, is DSGVTQTPKHLITATGQRVTLRCSPRSGDLSVYWYQQSLDQGLQFLIQYYNGEERAKGNILERFSAQQFPDLHSELNLSSLELGDSALYFCASSVGRYGYTFGSGTRLTVV.

V is TRBV6-1 and J is TRBJ1-3; 7 bases are shared with TRBD1. This CDR3 is 15 amino acids long. Unmatched junction bases numbered 5, after V lost 6 bases and J lost 0 bases. Germline loops: CDR1 MNHNS, CDR2 SASEGT. CDR3 nucleotides: TGTGCCAGCAGACCTGGGACAGTCTCTGGAAACACCATATATTTT. Amino acids: CASRPGTVSGNTIYF.

This clonotype was observed at least ten times. The chain employs TRBV10-3 and TRBJ2-3; TRBD1 matches at 9 bases. The CDR3 is 18 amino acids. V shed 8 bases and J 0 bases; nucleotides not matched to a gene: 15. Germline CDR1 reads ENHRY; CDR2 reads SYGVKD. For the CDR3, the DNA is TGTGCCATCGCGCCTCTCGGGACAGGGAATTATAGCACAGATACGCAGTATTTT. Protein sequence: CAIAPLGTGNYSTDTQYF.

The V and J genes are TRBV5-4 and TRBJ2-7; the D gene is possibly TRBD1 (5 bases). Germline V gene data show CDR1 as SGHNT and CDR2 as YYREEE (reference sequence). The CDR3 loop spans 14 amino acids. Trimming stripped 2 bases from V and 5 bases from J, with 14 bases between. CDR3 residues: CASSLGRKGNEQYF. In nucleotides, the CDR3 is TGTGCCAGCAGCTTAGGCCGCAAGGGGAACGAGCAGTACTTC.

This clonotype appeared a few times. The V gene is TRBV7-2, the J gene TRBJ2-7; a possible D gene is TRBD2 (6 bases). The V end lost 5 bases, the J end lost 4 bases, and 12 bases lay between the germline ends. The CDR3 sequence is 13 residues long. Germline CDR1 is SGHTA and CDR2 is FQGNSA. DNA for the CDR3: TGTGCCAGCAGCCCCGGGAGTCCATACGAGCAGTACTTC. This gives the protein CASSPGSPYEQYF.

In this sample, this clonotype turned up a few times. The CDR3 protein is CASSFSGGWVNTEAFF. In DNA form, the CDR3 reads TGTGCCAGCAGTTTTTCAGGGGGGTGGGTGAACACTGAAGCTTTCTTT. The chain recombines TRBV12-3 or TRBV12-4 with TRBJ1-1, with 7 bases matching TRBD1. The CDR3 has 16 amino acids. J gave up 0 bases and V 3 bases, and 7 bases lay outside the gene matches.

This sequence joins TRBV11-2 and TRBJ2-3, with 8 bases that match TRBD2. The CDR3 is 15 residues long. Trimming cost V 3 bases and J 5 bases; bases outside gene matches: 7. Germline V gene sequence: CDR1 SGHAT, CDR2 FQNNGV. CDR3 DNA sequence: TGTGCCAGCAGCTTTGCGGGGGGCCGGGGAGATACGCAGTATTTT. It is translated as CASSFAGGRGDTQYF.

This clonotype has a count of ten or more. The chain carries TRBV30 and TRBJ2-5, with D uncertain. The CDR3 sequence is 13 residues long. Trimming cost V 0 bases and J 5 bases, with 10 bases left between them. Germline V gene lookup returns CDR1 GTSNPN and CDR2 SVGIG (reference sequence). The CDR3 DNA sequence: TGTGCCTGGAGTGTATGGGGTAGGGAGACCCAGTACTTC. This translates into CAWSVWGRETQYF.

V gene TRBV5-1 combines with J gene TRBJ2-3, with 8 bases fitting TRBD2. The CDR3 runs to 18 residues. The J segment lost 2 bases and the V segment lost 0 bases, leaving 11 bases of the junction unmatched. Germline V CDR1 and CDR2: SGHRS, YFSETQ. CDR3 sequence: CASSLAQRASGHTDTQYF. In DNA form, the CDR3 reads TGCGCCAGCAGCTTGGCCCAAAGGGCTAGCGGGCACACAGATACGCAGTATTTT.

The chain joins TRBV6-5 to TRBJ1-1; D ambiguous. V shed 5 bases and J shed 7 bases, with 17 bases lying between them. From germline, CDR1 is MNHEY and CDR2 SVGAGI. The CDR3 runs 14 residues. The CDR3 spells CASSNPVGKNEAFF. The CDR3 DNA follows: TGTGCCAGCAGTAACCCTGTAGGGAAAAATGAAGCTTTCTTT.

This clonotype occurred a few times. The gene calls are TRBV5-1 and TRBJ2-5; D is possibly TRBD1 (6 bases). Trimming took 4 bases from V and 5 from J, leaving 12 bases between them. CDR1 and CDR2 (germline): SGHRS, YFSETQ. There are 13 residues in the CDR3. CDR3: CASSRQVSETQYF. The CDR3 coding sequence is TGCGCCAGCAGCCGACAGGTTTCGGAGACCCAGTACTTC.

The rearrangement joins TRBV12-3 or TRBV12-4 to TRBJ1-5; D might be TRBD1 (6 bases). This CDR3 is built from 13 residues. Between the trimmed V and J ends, which lost 2 bases and 6 bases, there was a span of 8 bases. The CDR3 here is CASSLKGVQPQHF. The CDR3 DNA reads as TGTGCCAGCAGTTTAAAGGGGGTTCAGCCCCAGCATTTT.

This clonotype appeared a few times. CDR3 protein: CASSLVARTINTGELFF. In nucleotides, the CDR3 is TGTGCCAGCAGCTTGGTTGCCAGGACAATTAACACCGGGGAGCTGTTTTTT. The chain employs TRBV5-5 and TRBJ2-2, with a weak D call TRBD1 (5 bases). The germline gives CDR1 SGHKS, CDR2 YYEKEE (reference sequence). CDR3 length: 17 residues. V lost 0 bases and J 2 bases, leaving 14 bases between the germline ends.

The chain is built from TRBV5-5 and TRBJ2-1, with unresolved D. The CDR3 is made up of 13 amino acids. CDR1 and CDR2 (germline): SGHKS, YYEKEE (reference sequence). V was shortened by 0 bases and J by 9 bases, with 10 bases between the two germline ends. The CDR3 DNA is TGTGCCAGCAGCTTGGTAGTATTACGTGAGCAGTTCTTC. It translates to CASSLVVLREQFF.

This chain uses TRBV7-8 with TRBJ2-5, with 9 positions matching TRBD1. The germline V gene has CDR1 SGHVS and CDR2 FQNEAQ. V was clipped by 5 bases and J by 3 bases; unmatched bases: 7. The CDR3 runs 15 residues. The CDR3 protein is CASSPRDRVKETQYF. In nucleotides, the CDR3 is TGTGCCAGCAGCCCCCGGGACAGGGTAAAAGAGACCCAGTACTTC.

This clonotype was detected a few times. CDR3 DNA: TGCAGTGCTGACGGGAGGCTAACCCAAGAGACCCAGTACTTC. It encodes CSADGRLTQETQYF. The chain has TRBV20-1 and TRBJ2-5; 7 nucleotides line up with TRBD2. The CDR3 is 14 amino acids. CDR1 and CDR2 (germline): DFQATT, SNEGSKA (reference sequence). V lost 5 bases and J lost 1; bases outside the gene matches: 7.

This chain connects TRBV18 to TRBJ1-1; D call uncertain. This CDR3 contains 16 residues. Per germline, CDR1 KGHSH and CDR2 LQKENI. V lost 1 base and J 4 bases, leaving 16 bases between the germline ends. CDR3 in amino acids: CASSPLDPKAGTEAFF. The CDR3 DNA follows: TGTGCCAGCTCACCACTAGACCCGAAGGCGGGCACTGAAGCTTTCTTT.

In its sample, this clonotype was seen a few times. The J gene is TRBJ1-5, the V gene TRBV6-5; D unresolved. Per germline, CDR1 MNHEY and CDR2 SVGAGI. This CDR3 is built from 15 residues. The V and J ends lost 2 bases and 9 bases respectively, with 17 bases between them. The CDR3 DNA is TGTGCCAGCAGTTACCGGGATTCCAATCAGTGGCCCCAGCATTTT. Translation gives CASSYRDSNQWPQHF.